This T cell receptor (beta chain) was found in a study of T cell responses to AZD1222 COVID-19 vaccine. Profiling relied on immunoSEQ multiplex PCR, and the TCRdb table lists in-frame clones only, not all of them. The table shows 150,000 or so clones, with about 89% occurring only once. Germline V gives CDR1 KGHSH, CDR2 LQKENI. Trimming took 1 base from V and 2 from J, leaving 11 bases between them. The CDR3 runs 16 residues. Points from the study as a whole: A rise in Spike-specific TCR breadth and depth followed two AZD1222 doses. The number of AZD1222 recipients seropositive at baseline was only five or six. The donors showed a predominance of white British ancestry and of females, with possible underestimation of clonal diversity. Reports indicate that nearly half of spike-specific TCRs are directed at unmutated variant regions.

On this clone: Its target is not known.

This sequence originates from an adult who received the AZD1222 COVID-19 vaccine. Sample: peripheral blood, taken 28 days after the second AZD1222 dose. The chain has TRBV18 and TRBJ2-2; possible D gene TRBD2, 5 bases. This CDR3 reads CASSPLAAANTGELFF. CDR3 bases: TGTGCCAGCTCACCACTTGCAGCGGCTAACACCGGGGAGCTGTTTTTT.